This is a list of T cell receptor beta chains from one sample in a study of shared clonotypes between healthy human individuals. TCRdb keeps only in-frame clones here, not all; method: immunoSEQ multiplex PCR. The profile covers over a million clones, with approximately 98% appearing a single time and roughly 0.4% taken by the ten largest. Sequenced input: naive CD4+ T cells sorted from blood. All receptors derive from a man aged 25-45 years in good health. The CDR3 runs from the conserved cysteine through the conserved F or W. Each record gives: CDR3 length, clone size, J gene, D gene, V gene, CDR3 DNA, CDR3 protein. D genes are given only for firm matches. Clone size is stated in some rows and not others, as once, few, many or a class when expanded.

>17|-|TRBJ2-3|-|TRBV5-4
TGTGCCAGCAGCCGGGAAAGCGGAGGGCTTAGCACAGATACGCAGTATTTT
CASSRESGGLSTDTQYF
>14|-|TRBJ2-7|-|TRBV5-4
TGTGCCAGCAGCTTGGAGGGCAGATCCTACGAGCAGTACTTC
CASSLEGRSYEQYF
>13|-|TRBJ1-1|-|TRBV7-2
TGTGCCAGCAGCTTATTTCCTCTTAGAGAAGCTTTCTTT
CASSLFPLREAFF
>16|-|TRBJ2-1|-|TRBV2
TGTGCCAGCACACTACAAGCCCCAGGGACCTACAATGAGCAGTTCTTC
CASTLQAPGTYNEQFF
>13|-|TRBJ1-4|-|TRBV5-1
TGCGCCAGCAGTACGCAGTTAAATGAAAAACTGTTTTTT
CASSTQLNEKLFF
>11|once|TRBJ2-7|-|TRBV29-1
TGCAGCGTTGAAGTGACCTACGAGCAGTACTTC
CSVEVTYEQYF
>14|-|TRBJ2-7|TRBD1|TRBV27
TGTGCCAGCAGTTCCGACAGGGGGCACTACGAGCAGTACTTC
CASSSDRGHYEQYF
>18|-|TRBJ2-7|TRBD2|TRBV10-2
TGCGCCAGCAGTGAGGTGGGGACTAGCGGGAGTTGGGTCGACGAGCAGTACTTC
CASSEVGTSGSWVDEQYF
>11|-|TRBJ1-4|-|TRBV28
TGTGCCAGCAGTCCTAATGAAAAACTGTTTTTT
CASSPNEKLFF
>14|-|TRBJ1-2|TRBD1|TRBV18
TGTGCCAGCTCACCAGAGACAGGGCCCTATGGCTACACCTTC
CASSPETGPYGYTF
>15|-|TRBJ1-5|TRBD1|TRBV7-2
TGTGCCAGCAGCTTTCGACAGGGGCCCAATCAGCCCCAGCATTTT
CASSFRQGPNQPQHF
>15|-|TRBJ2-7|TRBD2|TRBV5-1
TGCGCCAGCAGCTCGGGACTAGCGGGAGGACGCGAGCAGTACTTC
CASSSGLAGGREQYF
>15|-|TRBJ2-3|-|TRBV7-2
TGTGCCAGCAGCTTAGTGCCGGGGAGACCAGATACGCAGTATTTT
CASSLVPGRPDTQYF
>15|once|TRBJ2-7|-|TRBV7-7
TGTGCTAGCAGCCGACAGAGGGGAGGGGGTTACGAGCAGTACTTC
CASSRQRGGGYEQYF
>16|-|TRBJ2-1|-|TRBV2
TGTGCCAGCAGTGGACCCCACAGGGTAGGCCACAATGAGCAGTTCTTC
CASSGPHRVGHNEQFF
>16|-|TRBJ2-1|TRBD2|TRBV5-4
TGTGCCAGCAGCTTGGTGGTTGCGGGAGCTAATCATGAGCAGTTCTTC
CASSLVVAGANHEQFF
>13|-|TRBJ2-1|-|TRBV7-6
TGTGCCAGCAGAAAATTCACCGGGACTGAGCAGTTCTTC
CASRKFTGTEQFF
>13|-|TRBJ1-3|-|TRBV29-1
TGCAGCGTCGCCGGGACTTCTGGAAACACCATATATTTT
CSVAGTSGNTIYF
>17|-|TRBJ1-4|-|TRBV19
TGTGCCAGTAGTAACGCCACGTCAACGGGTGGTCGGGAAAAACTGTTTTTT
CASSNATSTGGREKLFF
>11|-|TRBJ2-7|TRBD1|TRBV29-1
TGCAGCGTAACAGGGGGCTACGAGCAGTACTTC
CSVTGGYEQYF
>15|-|TRBJ2-7|TRBD1|TRBV7-3
TGTGCCAGCAGCTTAACGGGACAGGGTCCCTACGAGCAGTACTTC
CASSLTGQGPYEQYF
>17|-|TRBJ2-1|TRBD1|TRBV2
TGTGCCAGCAGTAAAGACAGGGTTTGGGTGGGGTACAATGAGCAGTTCTTC
CASSKDRVWVGYNEQFF
>12|-|TRBJ2-3|-|TRBV7-2
TGTGCCAGCAGCTTACAGCGGGTGGAGCAGTATTTT
CASSLQRVEQYF
>12|-|TRBJ1-4|-|TRBV11-2
TGTGCCAGCAGCGAGAAAAATGAAAAACTGTTTTTT
CASSEKNEKLFF
>11|many|TRBJ2-7|-|TRBV2
TGTGCCAGCAGTGAACGGCCGGTGCAGTACTTC
CASSERPVQYF
>16|-|TRBJ2-1|TRBD2|TRBV6-1
TGTGCCAGCAGTGATCGGATTGGACTAGTTGGCAATGAGCAGTTCTTC
CASSDRIGLVGNEQFF
>14|once|TRBJ2-7|TRBD1|TRBV6-5
TGTGCCAGCAGTTACGGACAGGGAGCCTACGAGCAGTACTTC
CASSYGQGAYEQYF
>15|-|TRBJ2-3|TRBD2|TRBV18
TGTGCCAGCTCCATCCTTAGCGGGAGCGCAGATACGCAGTATTTT
CASSILSGSADTQYF
>15|-|TRBJ2-7|-|TRBV4-2
TGTGCCAGCAGCCCACAGAGCGGAAGCTCCTACGAGCAGTACTTC
CASSPQSGSSYEQYF
>14|-|TRBJ2-7|-|TRBV18
TGTGCCAGCTCACGCTCAGGGAATTTCTACGAGCAGTACTTC
CASSRSGNFYEQYF
>15|-|TRBJ2-7|TRBD2|TRBV7-9
TGTGCCAGCAGCTTAGGACTAGCGGGAGCGGGGGAGCAGTACTTC
CASSLGLAGAGEQYF
>15|-|TRBJ2-7|TRBD2|TRBV9
TGTGCCAGCAGCGCTGGGGGACTAGACCCCTACGAGCAGTACTTC
CASSAGGLDPYEQYF
>14|-|TRBJ2-7|-|TRBV18
TGTGCCAGCTCACCACCTATGTCGGTGGGCGAGCAGTACTTC
CASSPPMSVGEQYF
>12|-|TRBJ1-2|-|TRBV2
TGTGCCAGCGCACAGGGCCGCTATGGCTACACCTTC
CASAQGRYGYTF
>14|-|TRBJ1-4|-|TRBV10-3
TGTGCCACGGCAGTGGGGCCGACTAATGAAAAACTGTTTTTT
CATAVGPTNEKLFF
>18|-|TRBJ2-7|-|TRBV7-9
TGTGCCAGCACCCCCATGGGGCAGGGCCACCCTTCAGCCTACGAGCAGTACTTC
CASTPMGQGHPSAYEQYF
>14|-|TRBJ2-7|TRBD1|TRBV6-1
TGTGCCAGCCGCGAGGGGGCCGACCTCTACGAGCAGTACTTC
CASREGADLYEQYF
>14|-|TRBJ1-5|TRBD1|TRBV9
TGTGCCAGCAGCCTCACAGGGGCCAATCAGCCCCAGCATTTT
CASSLTGANQPQHF
>14|-|TRBJ1-2|-|TRBV18
TGTGCCAGCTCACCACGGGCCGTCTTCTATGGCTACACCTTC
CASSPRAVFYGYTF
>14|once|TRBJ1-4|-|TRBV6-5
-
CASSSSATNEKLFF
>14|-|TRBJ1-5|-|TRBV5-1
TGCGCCAGCAGCTTCGAAGGCGGAGTTCAGCCCCAGCATTTT
CASSFEGGVQPQHF
>13|-|TRBJ1-2|TRBD1|TRBV19
TGTGCCAGTAACCTACAGGGGGTCTATGGCTACACCTTC
CASNLQGVYGYTF
>13|-|TRBJ2-2|-|TRBV18
TGTGCCAGCTCACCATCCGGTCTCGGGGAGCTGTTTTTT
CASSPSGLGELFF
>15|-|TRBJ2-3|TRBD1|TRBV5-6
TGTGCCAGCAGTTTCGACAGGGACAGCACAGATACGCAGTATTTT
CASSFDRDSTDTQYF
>15|once|TRBJ2-7|-|TRBV11-1
TGTGCCAGCAGCTTTGAACTATCGGATACCTACGAGCAGTACTTC
CASSFELSDTYEQYF
>15|-|TRBJ2-3|TRBD2|TRBV27
TGTGCCAGCAGTTTAGGGCTAGCGGGAGTTGATACGCAGTATTTT
CASSLGLAGVDTQYF
>17|-|TRBJ2-1|-|TRBV7-2
TGTGCCAGCAGCTACGGCGGACTCAGGAGCTCCTACAATGAGCAGTTCTTC
CASSYGGLRSSYNEQFF
>15|-|TRBJ1-2|-|TRBV30
TGTGCCTGGAGTGTCCCCCCAGGGCTCTTCTATGGCTACACCTTC
CAWSVPPGLFYGYTF
>14|-|TRBJ1-1|-|TRBV5-1
TGCGCCAGCTCTGTAGGCCCTGTGAGGGCTGAAGCTTTCTTT
CASSVGPVRAEAFF
>18|-|TRBJ2-7|TRBD2|TRBV7-7
TGTGCTAGCAGCTCCAAGGGACTAGCGGGAGGGCACTCCTACGAGCAGTACTTC
CASSSKGLAGGHSYEQYF
>17|-|TRBJ1-4|TRBD1|TRBV7-9
TGTGCCAGCAGCTCCGGACAGGTTGTTGGCTTTCATGAAAAACTGTTTTTT
CASSSGQVVGFHEKLFF
>14|-|TRBJ1-5|-|TRBV19
TGTGCCAGTAGGAGGGACATTAGCAATCAGCCCCAGCATTTT
CASRRDISNQPQHF
>16|-|TRBJ2-3|-|TRBV5-1
TGCGCCAGCAGCTCGTATGAAGGGGTCGGCACAGATACGCAGTATTTT
CASSSYEGVGTDTQYF
>13|once|TRBJ2-7|TRBD2|TRBV10-1
TGCGCCAGCAGTGAGTCGGGGGGGGTTGAGCAGTACTTC
CASSESGGVEQYF
>12|-|TRBJ2-2|-|TRBV19
TGTGCCAGTAGTATAGTAACCGGGGAGCTGTTTTTT
CASSIVTGELFF
>16|-|TRBJ1-1|-|TRBV11-2
TGTGCCAGCAGCTTAGATACCTTTACACTGAACACTGAAGCTTTCTTT
CASSLDTFTLNTEAFF
>13|-|TRBJ2-5|-|TRBV9
TGTGCCAGCAGCCCGAGAGGCCAGGAGACCCAGTACTTC
CASSPRGQETQYF